Sequencing of this T cell receptor (beta chain) was carried out in a study of cytomegalovirus exposure and HLA in healthy donors (dated by TCRdb to the late 2010s). As for the study more broadly: In an earlier analysis of roughly 500 of the donors, approximately 300 Gb of sequence data and 117 million unique TCR beta sequences from some 170 million T cells were reported. A later genetic analysis took genome-wide SNP genotypes for about three fifths of the roughly 700 donors and used that subset as a discovery cohort. Along with the approximately 620-subject first cohort, a separate validation cohort of around 120 different subjects was used. Alongside the repertoire data, information on donor age, sex, ethnicity and CMV serostatus was compiled. HLA typing covered class I and class II loci at four-digit resolution. Among a few hundred genotyped donors of the cohort, an average of approximately 240,000 unique TCR beta nucleotide sequences were sequenced per donor, around 20% of them non-productive. About five DR-DQ haplotypes were treated as single units for association and clustering because of strong linkage in the cohort. An early release that covered around 590 HLA-typed donors contained around 300 gigabases of sequencing data and some 87 million unique TCR sequences. Rather than drawing on any new phenotypic data, the later analysis identified candidate immune exposures from TCR beta sequences and the way those sequences occurred across donors. To decide whether each TCR beta V gene segment behaved as functional or pseudogenic, an earlier analysis of approximately 590 of the donors relied on high-throughput TCR beta sequencing. Of the approximately 400 genotyped donors, approximately 83% fell in the genetic ancestry cluster associated with self-reported Caucasian donors. The T cell repertoires of under 750 subjects were profiled by immunosequencing and related to cytomegalovirus serostatus. In a later analysis, previously published TCR beta repertoires from 666 donors were re-analyzed and high-resolution HLA genotyping was added so that TCR occurrence patterns could be studied. The study combined high-throughput TCR immunosequencing, statistical association of individual TCRs with disease status, and machine learning to predict cytomegalovirus infection status. The number of typed donors differed by locus: about 620-640 for A, B, C, DRB1 and DQB1; some 500 for DQA1; about 600 for DPA1; and roughly 490 for DPB1. All discovery cohort repertoires had been generated on a single sequencing platform. The study aimed to test whether signatures of past pathogen exposure could be identified by cataloging public T cell receptors.

Looking up the germline V gene (reference sequence) yields CDR1 SEHNR and CDR2 FQNEAQ. Unmatched junction bases come to 12, with V trimmed by 4 bases and J by 0 bases. The CDR3 has 19 amino acids, counting the end cysteine and phenylalanine. CDR3 DNA is the only sequence kept; it has 57 bases, read in frame from the first base. Broader findings and caveats from the paper: In the study, 164 TCR beta chains were listed as associated with cytomegalovirus. Several of the top co-occurrence clusters appeared to be linked to parvovirus B19, influenza, CMV and Epstein-Barr virus, according to a later analysis. A few of the identified cytomegalovirus-associated TCR beta chains were confirmed in vitro to be specific for cytomegalovirus antigens. Cytomegalovirus status was reported to be diagnosed by the classifier with high specificity and sensitivity in both the original and validation cohorts. V-gene and J-gene trimming of TCR beta chains was associated with a missense DCLRE1C variant in a later genetic analysis, and the association was replicated in an independent cohort. In a later analysis, TCR association rates were found to vary across HLA loci, with the most associated TCRs seen for DRB1 alleles and the fewest for HLA-C alleles. Correlated functional status among segregating V segments might be attributable to linkage disequilibrium, but an unknown experimental factor could not be ruled out. CMV serostatus was the only immune exposure information available for the cohort. Specific HLA alleles were associated with 15,000 to 20,000 TCR beta sequences at a false discovery rate of 0.05 in a later analysis. Most TCR sequences were seen in very few donors, while some public TCRs were found in many individuals. The earlier analysis of about 600 of the donors excluded 15 to 20 rarely observed V segments, including chromosome 9 orphons, because counts were too low. A group of highly shared sequence variants was considered likely to be a technical artifact of the sequencing pipeline. Presence/absence analyses assumed roughly uniform sequencing depth across donors, an assumption that may not hold. In a later genetic analysis, fewer N-insertions in productive TCRs were reported among donors in an Asian-associated ancestry cluster than the roughly 700-donor mean. Compared with equally common non-associated chains, HLA-associated TCR beta chains in a later analysis were more clonally expanded and had lower generation probabilities. Because HLA typing was missing for some donors at each locus, association tests included only the typed subset. A further reported finding was that TCR beta sequences accurately predicted the HLA-A and HLA-B alleles for most subjects in the first cohort. When HLA alleles, especially DR and DQ, strongly co-occurred, TCR associations were difficult to assign to individual alleles. This cohort had only TCR beta chains sequenced, and the lack of alpha or paired-chain data limited which features could be detected. Most CMV-associated TCR beta chains appeared to be HLA-restricted in a later analysis, and the HLA associations seemed to be driven largely by CMV exposure. The authors suggested that the approach could potentially be generalized to other disease states and immunological phenotypes. Because the 87-base-pair reads could not distinguish some IMGT-functional V segments, including TRBV6-2 and TRBV6-3, those segments were excluded. In an earlier analysis of approximately 590 of the donors, most TCR beta V segments were observed in productive rearrangements about 87% or about 30% of the time, broadly matching IMGT annotations.

Note on this clone: The clone's antigen remains unknown. No quality values exist for individual bases; no much larger clone is one base distant.

Library preparation was by the immunoSEQ multiplex PCR assay. For the multiplex PCR, a mixture combining 60 forward primers for TCR Vbeta segments and 13 reverse primers for TCR Jbeta segments was used. The CDR3 region of rearranged TCR beta genes was amplified from genomic DNA by a multiplex PCR assay. The amplified TCR beta libraries were sequenced on the Illumina HiSeq System as 87-base-pair reads. Per the authors' processing: In a later analysis, some 80 million unique TCR beta chains were counted across the approximately 620 repertoires, and some 10 million of these chains were shared by at least two donors. Raw reads were error-corrected and collapsed into unique sequences with a nearest-neighbor algorithm that merged closely related sequences to remove PCR and sequencing errors. V, D and J gene segments were assigned by aligning CDR3 sequences to IMGT reference sequences. For a sequence to be retained, a match of at least six nucleotides was required to both a V gene segment and a J gene segment. Rearrangements were classified as productive when the CDR3 lacked stop codons and remained in frame with V and J, and all other rearrangements were classified as non-productive. Following IMGT convention, CDR3 was defined as the stretch from the second conserved V-encoded cysteine to the conserved J-encoded phenylalanine. The earlier analysis of 500 to 750 of the donors excluded any sequence lacking an unambiguous match to a single V gene segment. An earlier analysis of fewer than 650 of the donors classified V segments as functional when productive rearrangements were above 56.7% and as segregating when the standard deviation between donors was above 5%. A statistical classification framework was built to diagnose cytomegalovirus status from the catalog of TCR beta chain sequences. A later analysis assigned V and J genes by comparing TCR nucleotide sequences with IMGT/GENE-DB human TR gene sequences. Using the TCRdist pipeline, a later analysis assigned CDR3 sequences along with most-parsimonious VDJ recombination scenarios. In a later analysis, each TCR beta chain was defined by its CDR3 amino acid sequence together with its V-gene family, and reads lacking a unique V-gene family were excluded. To address suspected cross-contamination and a sequencing artifact, a later analysis removed approximately 590 highly shared, low-generation-probability nucleotide sequences. In a later analysis, a clonal expansion index for each public chain was calculated from normalized within-repertoire ranks of inferred template counts. In a later analysis, generation probabilities were computed with a VDJ recombination model fitted to out-of-frame rearrangements, and the resulting probabilities were checked against IGoR. A later analysis scored TCR-TCR, TCR-HLA and TCR-CMV co-occurrence with hypergeometric tests, applying a repertoire-size bias correction to TCR pairs. To estimate false discovery rates, a later analysis permuted the HLA or CMV assignments 20 times. In a later analysis, co-occurring TCRs were grouped using DBSCAN, with TCRdist sequence similarity added in when clustering inside HLA-allele-positive subsets. Repertoires with fewer than 30,000 or more than 120,000 public chains were left out of co-occurrence clustering, as were about five repertoires with anomalous nucleotide sharing. Sourced from immuneACCESS, this table was stored by TCRdb with only in-frame sequences that have V and J called. A share of the clones is absent; for the studies checked, an unresolved V gene accounts for under half, and the remainder has no known explanation. For V, J and clone size, that table is used; D and trimming come from the DNA. In this sample the table shows roughly 80,000 clones, roughly two thirds of which occur a single time. The leading ten clones occupy under 7.5% of the sample.

In total, 500 to 700 healthy bone marrow donors made up the cohort. Cohort members were all nominally healthy when sampled, although unrecorded immune exposures were likely present. The donor was CMV seropositive and belonged to the group of around 300 seropositive cohort members. Each donor provided a peripheral blood sample, and peripheral blood mononuclear cells were used for TCR beta sequencing. Genomic DNA extraction from the blood cell samples was performed with the Qiagen DNeasy Blood Extraction Kit. Sequencing input: PBMCs. The chain joins TRBV7-9 to TRBJ1-6, and TRBD1 aligns with 7 junction nucleotides. The receptor's source is a woman in her forties or fifties in good health and CMV-seropositive. The CDR3 sequence is CASSSNTGALSSYNSPLHF. The sequence in DNA is TGTGCCAGCAGCTCAAATACAGGGGCTTTGAGCTCCTATAATTCACCCCTCCACTTT. Full variable domain (CDR3 extended with the reference TRBV7-9 and TRBJ1-6 proteins): DTGVSQNPRHKITKRGQNVTFRCDPISEHNRLYWYRQTLGQGPEFLTYFQNEAQLEKSRLLSDRFSAERPKGSFSTLEIQRTEQGDSAMYLCASSSNTGALSSYNSPLHFGNGTRLTVT.